A single sample is the source of the 27 T cell receptor beta chains below, sequenced in a study of blood T cell repertoires in COVID-19. The protocol was immunoSEQ multiplex PCR, while the TCRdb copy is restricted to in-frame clones and leaves out a portion. Of more than 250,000 clones in the sample, around four fifths were seen once. The sequencing input was peripheral blood. The receptors originated from a man aged 60 to 75 who had recovered from COVID-19.

The V call is TRBV27, the J call TRBJ2-3, with TRBD2 identical over 14 bases. Germline lookup yields CDR1 MNHEY and CDR2 SMNVEV (reference sequence). The V gene end was trimmed by 4 bases and the J gene end by 6 bases; junction bases not matched to a gene: 6. The CDR3 extends over 16 amino acids. CDR3 region: CASSSGTSGSVDTQYF. DNA for the CDR3: TGTGCCAGCAGTTCCGGGACTAGCGGGAGTGTGGATACGCAGTATTTT.

The chain couples TRBV14 to TRBJ1-3; no clear D. CDR1 and CDR2 (germline): SGHDN, FVKESK. V lost 0 bases, J lost 3 bases, and 6 bases lay in between. The CDR3 length is 14 residues. For the CDR3, the DNA is TGTGCCAGCAGCCAAGAAGTCTATGGAAACACCATATATTTT. This gives the protein CASSQEVYGNTIYF.

The chain joins TRBV2 to TRBJ2-5, with D maybe TRBD2 (6 bases). The V gene lost 6 bases and the J gene lost 5 bases, with 19 bases spanning the gap. This CDR3 is built from 15 residues. The germline V gene encodes CDR1 SNHLY and CDR2 FYNNEI. The CDR3 coding sequence is TGTGCCAGCAGATCCTCCCGGGACTCTGGCGAGACCCAGTACTTC. It specifies CASRSSRDSGETQYF.

This chain connects TRBV7-9 to TRBJ2-7, with D possibly matching TRBD1 (5 bases). The length of the CDR3 is 12 residues. CDR1 and CDR2 from the germline V gene are SEHNR and FQNEAQ (reference sequence). V was clipped by 5 bases and J by 2 bases, with 7 bases between them. CDR3 in DNA: TGTGCCAGCAGCAAGACAGCCTACGAGCAGTACTTC. Translation gives CASSKTAYEQYF. Variable domain in full (rest from reference TRBV7-9 and TRBJ2-7): DTGVSQNPRHKITKRGQNVTFRCDPISEHNRLYWYRQTLGQGPEFLTYFQNEAQLEKSRLLSDRFSAERPKGSFSTLEIQRTEQGDSAMYLCASSKTAYEQYFGPGTRLTVT.

The V call is TRBV15, the J call TRBJ2-7; 8 bases are shared with TRBD1. Germline assignment: CDR1 LNHNV and CDR2 YYDKDF (reference sequence). The CDR3 totals 15 residues. The V segment lost 1 base and the J segment 2 bases; nucleotides outside the gene matches: 4. The CDR3 loop reads CATSRAGGQAYEQYF. Here the CDR3 DNA reads TGTGCCACCAGCAGAGCAGGGGGACAGGCCTACGAGCAGTACTTC.

J is TRBJ1-1 and V is TRBV12-3 or TRBV12-4; D gene unclear. V gave up 8 bases and J gave up 4 bases, with 5 bases separating them. The CDR3 totals 10 residues. The CDR3 protein is CASSGTEAFF. The CDR3 DNA reads TGTGCCAGCTCGGGCACTGAAGCTTTCTTT.

The J gene is TRBJ2-2, the V gene TRBV19; perhaps TRBD1 as D (6 bases). V was pared by 7 bases and J by 4 bases, with 19 bases between. Germline CDR1 is LNHDA and CDR2 is SQIVND (reference sequence). The CDR3 consists of 16 residues. Here the CDR3 DNA reads TGTGCCAGTACCGTAAGGGTCAGGGGCCTCACCGGGGAGCTGTTTTTT. The encoded protein is CASTVRVRGLTGELFF.

This chain joins TRBV6-5 and TRBJ1-5; no clear D. Germline assignment: CDR1 MNHEY and CDR2 SVGAGI. Trimming shortened V by 5 bases and J by 0 bases, and 11 bases separated the two germline ends. The CDR3 is 15 residues long. The CDR3 spells CASSIQPYSNQPQHF. The CDR3 DNA follows: TGTGCCAGCAGTATACAGCCTTATAGCAATCAGCCCCAGCATTTT.

This clone was seen a handful of times. CDR3 residues: CASSLGLAKYF. CDR3 coding DNA: TGCGCCAGCAGCTTGGGACTAGCGAAATACTTC. The rearrangement uses TRBV5-1 and TRBJ2-7, with 8 bases aligning to TRBD2. This CDR3 contains 11 residues. Per the germline V gene, CDR1 is SGHRS and CDR2 is YFSETQ. The V segment lost 0 bases and the J segment 13 bases; nucleotides outside the gene matches: 3.

This clone was observed at least ten times. V gene TRBV5-1 combines with J gene TRBJ1-1; possible D gene TRBD1, 6 bases. Trimming removed 0 bases from V and 3 bases from J, with 15 bases in between. Germline-derived CDR1 and CDR2 are SGHRS and YFSETQ. The CDR3 sequence is 16 residues long. The CDR3: CASSLGTGFLDTEAFF. The CDR3 DNA sequence: TGCGCCAGCAGCTTGGGTACAGGGTTTTTGGACACTGAAGCTTTCTTT. The full variable domain, in which reference TRBV5-1 and TRBJ1-1 provide the parts outside the CDR3, is KAGVTQTPRYLIKTRGQQVTLSCSPISGHRSVSWYQQTPGQGLQFLFEYFSETQRNKGNFPGRFSGRQFSNSRSEMNVSTLELGDSALYLCASSLGTGFLDTEAFFGQGTRLTVV.

The chain uses TRBV27 and TRBJ2-7; D uncertain. Germline assignment: CDR1 MNHEY and CDR2 SMNVEV (reference sequence). V was cut by 3 bases and J by 1 base, with 7 bases left in between. The CDR3 contains 13 residues. The CDR3 DNA sequence: TGTGCCAGCAGTTTGTGGCAGTCCTACGAGCAGTACTTC. This gives the protein CASSLWQSYEQYF.

The chain couples TRBV30 to TRBJ1-4, with TRBD1 identical over 7 bases. The CDR3 has 15 residues. Germline loops: CDR1 GTSNPN, CDR2 SVGIG (reference sequence). V lost 3 bases to trimming and J lost 4 bases; unmatched junction nucleotides: 8. Here the CDR3 DNA reads TGTGCCTGGAGGATGAAGGGGGCTCGTAATGAAAAACTGTTTTTT. Its translation: CAWRMKGARNEKLFF.

A few counts support this clone. The genes are TRBV7-2 and TRBJ1-5; D gene uncertain. The V gene lost 1 base and the J gene lost 2 bases, with 6 bases spanning the gap. CDR3 length: 14 amino acids. The germline CDR1 and CDR2 sequences are SGHTA and FQGNSA. The CDR3 DNA is TGTGCCAGCAGCTTAGTCGAGCGCAATCAGCCCCAGCATTTT. It codes for CASSLVERNQPQHF.

This chain uses TRBV7-8 with TRBJ1-5, with 7 bases identical to TRBD1. CDR3 size: 16 residues. Germline CDR1 SGHVS, CDR2 FQNEAQ. V lost 6 bases and J lost 3; bases outside the gene matches: 11. The CDR3 is CASSKAAGGFNQPQHF. CDR3 DNA sequence: TGTGCCAGCAGTAAAGCGGCAGGGGGATTCAATCAGCCCCAGCATTTT.

The chain couples TRBV18 to TRBJ2-3; tentatively, D is TRBD1 (6 bases). CDR3 length: 12 residues. Germline V gene sequence: CDR1 KGHSH, CDR2 LQKENI. Trimming removed 8 bases from V and 4 bases from J, with 10 bases in between. Written as DNA, the CDR3 is TGTGCCAGCAGAGCAGGGGCAGATACGCAGTATTTT. Amino acids: CASRAGADTQYF.

J is TRBJ2-6 and V is TRBV18; 9 bases align to TRBD1. Germline-derived CDR1 and CDR2 are KGHSH and LQKENI. Trimming took 4 bases from V and 2 from J; bases not matched to a gene: 3. This CDR3 spans 16 amino acids. CDR3 nucleotides: TGTGCCAGCTCACTACGACAGGGGGCTGGGGCCAACGTCCTGACTTTC. Its translation is CASSLRQGAGANVLTF.

The chain combines TRBV4-1 with TRBJ2-4; tentative D call: TRBD2 (6 bases). This CDR3 spans 16 amino acids. Germline loops: CDR1 MGHRA, CDR2 YSYEKL. The V and J ends lost 1 base and 6 bases respectively, with 16 bases between them. The CDR3 loop is CASSQGRGPPRNIQYF. Written as DNA, the CDR3 is TGCGCCAGCAGCCAAGGGCGGGGACCCCCAAGAAACATTCAGTACTTC.

The chain recombines TRBV28 with TRBJ1-5; a weak D match, TRBD1 (5 bases). The CDR3 totals 14 residues. Between the trimmed V and J ends, which lost 4 bases and 10 bases, there was a span of 17 bases. Germline CDR1 is MDHEN and CDR2 is SYDVKM. The CDR3, as DNA: TGTGCCAGCAGTTCCGGGGGATACAGGCAACCCCAGCATTTT. It translates to CASSSGGYRQPQHF.

V gene TRBV6-1 combines with J gene TRBJ2-5, with 8 bases aligning to TRBD1. Germline V gene data show CDR1 as MNHNS and CDR2 as SASEGT. The CDR3 has 16 amino acids. After removal of 1 base from V and 6 bases from J, the junction contained 10 bases not matched to a gene. CDR3 sequence reads: CASSEEGWTGLKTQYF. The CDR3 nucleotides are TGTGCCAGCAGTGAAGAAGGTTGGACAGGGTTGAAGACCCAGTACTTC.

The chain recombines TRBV9 with TRBJ2-3; 7 bases match TRBD2. Germline CDR1 and CDR2: SGDLS and YYNGEE. The CDR3 is 15 amino acids. V lost 3 bases to trimming and J lost 2 bases; unmatched junction nucleotides: 6. The CDR3 DNA reads TGTGCCAGCAGCGAGCGGGGATGGGCCACAGATACGCAGTATTTT. Its protein is CASSERGWATDTQYF.

The V and J genes are TRBV2 and TRBJ2-1, with 8 positions matching TRBD2. CDR1 is SNHLY and CDR2 is FYNNEI in the germline V gene. There are 13 residues in the CDR3. Losses at the gene ends were 8 bases for V and 9 bases for J; bases not matched to a gene: 9. This chain's CDR3 is CASEATSATEQFF. The CDR3 DNA is TGTGCCAGCGAAGCGACTAGCGCGACTGAGCAGTTCTTC.

V is TRBV6-1 and J is TRBJ2-2, with D perhaps TRBD1 (7 bases). Trimming left V 0 bases short and J 5 bases short, with 16 bases between. Germline CDR1 MNHNS, CDR2 SASEGT. The CDR3 totals 17 residues. The DNA of the CDR3 is TGTGCCAGCAGTGAAGCCCCAGGGGGGACAGCTACCGGGGAGCTGTTTTTT. It specifies CASSEAPGGTATGELFF.

The chain recombines TRBV9 with TRBJ2-3; 10 bases map to TRBD1. V was pared by 2 bases and J by 10 bases, with 4 bases of the junction left unmatched. The CDR3 has 13 amino acids. Germline V lookup: CDR1 SGDLS, CDR2 YYNGEE. The CDR3 region has the DNA TGTGCCAGCAGCGTGACGACAGGGGGCGCGCAGTATTTT. Amino acids: CASSVTTGGAQYF.

This sequence joins TRBV28 and TRBJ1-5; D perhaps matches TRBD1 (6 bases). CDR3 length: 13 residues. Germline CDR1 reads MDHEN; CDR2 reads SYDVKM. The ends were cut back, 4 bases at V and 5 bases at J, with 9 bases in the middle. DNA for the CDR3: TGTGCCAGCAGTTCGGGGACATATCAGCCCCAGCATTTT. The encoded protein is CASSSGTYQPQHF.

This clone was recorded once. The chain combines TRBV10-2 with TRBJ2-2, with 7 nucleotides matching TRBD1. Germline CDR1 and CDR2: WSHSY and SAAADI. The CDR3 spans 14 residues. J lost 8 bases, V lost 10 bases, and 13 bases had no gene match. The CDR3 DNA reads as TGCGCCACCAAGGACAGGTCTGGCCTTGGGGAGCTGTTTTTT. This sequence encodes CATKDRSGLGELFF.

The chain has TRBV10-3 and TRBJ2-3; 7 nucleotides line up with TRBD1. V trimming: 11 bases; J trimming: 2 bases; junction bases outside the gene matches: 7. Germline CDR1 ENHRY, CDR2 SYGVKD. The CDR3 covers 13 residues. The CDR3 sequence: CAVRQGSTDTQYF. CDR3 nucleotide sequence: TGTGCCGTAAGACAGGGATCCACAGATACGCAGTATTTT.

The V gene is TRBV19, the J gene TRBJ1-6; D gene uncertain. Germline CDR1 is LNHDA and CDR2 is SQIVND (reference sequence). V lost 3 bases and J 7 bases, leaving 10 bases between the germline ends. This CDR3 comprises 14 residues. The CDR3 nucleotides are TGTGCCAGTAGTATCCGGGGATCAAATTCACCCCTCCACTTT. Translating it yields CASSIRGSNSPLHF.